Listed below are T cell receptor beta chains from one sample, sequenced in a study of T-cell memory formation after mild COVID-19. TCRdb re-derived calls from the 5' RACE reads in MiXCR, one entry per CDR3 protein. The table includes hundreds of thousands of distinct CDR3 sequences, 15% to 20% detected once. Specimen: PBMCs or a T cell subset sorted from them (not recorded which). The origin of the receptors is a man between 18 and 29 years old who had mild COVID-19 (a few samples of this study predate the infection). Cell type and time point are not known. The CDR3 runs from the conserved cysteine through the conserved F or W. Each record gives: clone size, V gene, J gene, D gene, CDR3 protein, CDR3 DNA. The D gene is left open where the match is weak. Part of the rows lack a size; the others show once, few, many or a class for expanded clones.

few	TRBV7-2	TRBJ2-5	.	CASSGQLLMKETQYF	TGTGCCAGCAGCGGACAGCTACTAATGAAAGAGACCCAGTACTTC
.	TRBV7-2	TRBJ1-2	.	CASSLVINYGYTF	TGTGCCAGCAGCTTAGTGATTAACTATGGCTACACCTTC
.	TRBV5-6	TRBJ2-7	TRBD2	CASSSGLGTYEQYF	TGTGCCAGCAGCTCTGGACTAGGCACCTACGAGCAGTACTTC
many	TRBV11-2	TRBJ2-1	.	CASRPPAGLGRSYNEQFF	TGTGCCAGCAGACCTCCTGCGGGGCTGGGGCGCTCCTACAATGAGCAGTTCTTC
few	TRBV3-1	TRBJ1-5	.	CASSPSGGSNQPQHF	TGTGCCAGCAGCCCTTCTGGGGGGTCGAATCAGCCCCAGCATTTT
.	TRBV20-1	TRBJ1-1	.	CSATGRMNTEAFF	TGCAGTGCTACGGGACGGATGAACACTGAAGCTTTCTTT
.	TRBV7-2	TRBJ2-1	TRBD2	CASSLEGSGGVGEQFF	TGTGCCAGCAGCTTAGAGGGTAGCGGGGGGGTCGGTGAGCAGTTCTTC
few	TRBV6-1	TRBJ2-5	.	CASTAIQETQYF	TGTGCCAGCACCGCTATCCAAGAGACCCAGTACTTC
few	TRBV29-1	TRBJ2-1	.	CSVTSVNEQFF	TGCAGCGTCACCTCTGTTAATGAGCAGTTCTTC
many	TRBV12-3/TRBV12-4	TRBJ2-7	.	CASSLGAAYEQYF	TGTGCCAGCAGTTTAGGAGCGGCCTACGAGCAGTACTTC
few	TRBV2	TRBJ2-3	.	CASSDWVSGGDTQYF	TGTGCCAGCAGTGATTGGGTGAGCGGCGGAGATACGCAGTATTTT
many	TRBV20-1	TRBJ1-2	.	CSARDYGRDYGYTF	TGCAGTGCTAGAGATTACGGCAGGGACTATGGCTACACCTTC
.	TRBV25-1	TRBJ1-2	TRBD1	CASSEYRQGGYTF	TGTGCCAGCAGTGAATACAGACAGGGTGGCTACACCTTC
.	TRBV5-4	TRBJ1-3	.	CASSSNRLDLSGNTIYF	TGTGCCAGCAGCTCCAACCGGCTGGACCTCTCTGGAAACACCATATATTTT
few	TRBV7-2	TRBJ1-6	.	CASSLGLGLGSPLHF	TGTGCCAGCAGCCTAGGCTTGGGACTTGGGTCACCCCTCCACTTT
.	TRBV5-8	TRBJ2-5	TRBD1	CASSLAPGGYQETQYF	TGTGCCAGCAGCTTGGCGCCAGGGGGTTACCAAGAGACCCAGTACTTC
few	TRBV6-1	TRBJ2-7	TRBD1	CASSESGTGGYEQYF	TGTGCCAGCAGTGAATCCGGGACAGGGGGCTACGAGCAGTACTTC
.	TRBV11-1	TRBJ2-3	TRBD2	CAWGGSDTQYF	TGTGCCTGGGGGGGTTCCGATACGCAGTATTTT
.	TRBV10-3	TRBJ2-1	TRBD1	CAISEAGQGLYNEQFF	TGTGCCATCAGTGAGGCCGGACAGGGGCTCTACAATGAGCAGTTCTTC
.	TRBV28	TRBJ1-1	.	CASSFGGQYEAFF	TGTGCCAGCAGTTTCGGGGGGCAATACGAAGCTTTCTTT
.	TRBV6-2/TRBV6-3	TRBJ1-5	TRBD1	CASTATGTGGAWQPQHF	TGTGCCAGCACTGCGACCGGGACAGGGGGCGCCTGGCAGCCCCAGCATTTT
few	TRBV7-2	TRBJ1-1	.	CASSPRGDRAEAFF	TGTGCCAGCAGCCCAAGAGGGGATCGGGCTGAAGCTTTCTTT
.	TRBV4-3	TRBJ2-1	.	CASSQDRTWGIDEQFF	TGCGCCAGCAGCCAAGATAGGACGTGGGGCATAGATGAGCAGTTCTTC
few	TRBV7-9	TRBJ1-3	.	CASSEGTDSGNTIYF	TGTGCCAGCAGCGAGGGGACGGACTCTGGAAACACCATATATTTT
.	TRBV20-1	TRBJ2-2	.	CSTSGDSGELFF	TGCAGTACCTCGGGGGATTCCGGGGAGCTGTTTTTT